These 22 T cell receptor beta chains came from one sample sequenced in a study of blood T cell repertoires in COVID-19. The table came from immunoSEQ multiplex PCR; TCRdb's copy has only in-frame clones and leaves some out. Of some 140,000 clones detected, about 80% appear once; the ten largest clones hold approximately 30%. What was sequenced was peripheral blood. Receptors originate from a woman aged 55-70 years with acute or convalescent COVID-19.

This clone was seen a handful of times. The CDR3 DNA sequence: TGTGCCAGCAGTTTAGTCCAGGGGTTAAACACTGAAGCTTTCTTT. Protein: CASSLVQGLNTEAFF. The V gene is TRBV28, the J gene TRBJ1-1; tentative D call: TRBD1 (6 bases). Looked up from germline, CDR1 is MDHEN and CDR2 is SYDVKM. V lost 2 bases and J lost 2, with 12 bases in between. The CDR3 has 15 residues.

The rearrangement joins TRBV19 to TRBJ2-1; 8 nucleotides match TRBD1. Trimming took 7 bases from V and 5 from J; bases not matched to a gene: 7. The germline gives CDR1 LNHDA, CDR2 SQIVND (reference sequence). This CDR3 comprises 14 residues. DNA for the CDR3: TGTGCCAGTACCCGACAGGGGAGGCACAATGAGCAGTTCTTC. Translating it yields CASTRQGRHNEQFF.

The chain carries TRBV11-2 and TRBJ1-5, with a weak D call TRBD1 (6 bases). Looked up from germline, CDR1 is SGHAT and CDR2 is FQNNGV. V was cut by 1 base and J by 9 bases, with 13 bases left in between. The CDR3 runs 14 residues. The CDR3 DNA reads as TGTGCCAGCAGCTTAGCGGGGGGCAGCCCGCCCCAGCATTTT. Translated, it gives CASSLAGGSPPQHF.

The chain recombines TRBV19 with TRBJ2-7, with 10 bases that match TRBD1. CDR3 length: 14 amino acids. Germline V gene data show CDR1 as LNHDA and CDR2 as SQIVND (reference sequence). The ends lost 7 bases at V and 2 bases at J; junction bases unmatched: 5. CDR3 loop: CASKGTGAAYEQYF. The CDR3 coding sequence is TGTGCCAGTAAGGGGACAGGGGCAGCCTACGAGCAGTACTTC.

The CDR3 here is CASSPTGASSGANVLTF. The CDR3, as DNA: TGTGCCAGCTCACCAACAGGGGCGAGCTCTGGGGCCAACGTCCTGACTTTC. J is TRBJ2-6 and V is TRBV18; 7 nucleotides match TRBD1. The CDR3 extends over 17 amino acids. Germline CDR1 reads KGHSH; CDR2 reads LQKENI. J was trimmed by 0 bases and V by 2 bases; bases with no gene match: 4.

This chain uses TRBV27 with TRBJ1-4; possibly TRBD1 for D (6 bases). Germline values: CDR1 MNHEY, CDR2 SMNVEV (reference sequence). This CDR3 is built from 12 residues. The ends were cut back, 8 bases at V and 8 bases at J, with 12 bases in the middle. CDR3 amino acids: CASGGGTEKLFF. In DNA form, the CDR3 reads TGTGCCAGCGGGGGGGGCACGGAAAAACTGTTTTTT. The entire variable domain, with the rest obtained from reference TRBV27 and TRBJ1-4, is as follows: EAQVTQNPRYLITVTGKKLTVTCSQNMNHEYMSWYRQDPGLGLRQIYYSMNVEVTDKGDVPEGYKVSRKEKRNFPLILESPSPNQTSLYFCASGGGTEKLFFGSGTQLSVL.

As to this clone: The same CDR3 can be traced to other DNA sequences in this sample. The V gene is TRBV5-1, the J gene TRBJ1-1, with 8 bases matching TRBD1. The CDR3 is 14 residues long. In germline, CDR1 is SGHRS, CDR2 YFSETQ. The junction had 5 bases not matched to a gene; V was cut back by 3 bases and J by 4 bases. The CDR3 DNA reads as TGCGCCAGCAGCTCTCAGGGGGCTGGCACTGAAGCTTTCTTT. It encodes CASSSQGAGTEAFF.

The chain's CDR3 is CASSARRSFDEQFF. DNA for the CDR3: TGTGCCAGCTCAGCCCGTCGTAGTTTCGATGAGCAGTTCTTC. The chain has TRBV18 and TRBJ2-1; D unresolved. Trimming took off 5 bases at V and 8 bases at J, with 16 bases between the two ends. The germline gives CDR1 KGHSH, CDR2 LQKENI. The length of the CDR3 is 14 residues.

In this sample, this clone turned up a few times. The chain links TRBV5-8 to TRBJ1-2; D uncertain. The germline gives CDR1 SGHTS, CDR2 YDEGEE. The CDR3 covers 17 residues. Trimming pared 0 bases from V and 1 base from J, leaving 16 bases between. As DNA, the CDR3 is TGTGCCAGCAGCTTGGTAGGACCTAGCGGACTTAACTATGGCTACACCTTC. Its protein product is CASSLVGPSGLNYGYTF. Together with reference TRBV5-8 and TRBJ1-2, the CDR3 gives the full variable domain: EAGVTQSPTHLIKTRGQQATLRCSPISGHTSVYWYQQALGLGLQFLLWYDEGEERNRGNFPPRFSGRQFPNYSSELNVNALELEDSALYLCASSLVGPSGLNYGYTFGSGTRLTVV.

V and J are TRBV30 and TRBJ1-1; maybe TRBD1 (5 bases). This CDR3 contains 13 residues. V was pared by 1 base and J by 0 bases, with 6 bases between. Germline V lookup: CDR1 GTSNPN, CDR2 SVGIG (reference sequence). Written as DNA, the CDR3 is TGTGCCTGGAGTGGACAGTTGAACACTGAAGCTTTCTTT. It encodes CAWSGQLNTEAFF.

The V and J genes are TRBV25-1 and TRBJ1-1; maybe TRBD1 (5 bases). The CDR3 is 15 residues long. The V and J ends lost 4 bases and 1 base respectively, with 13 bases between them. Germline V gene data show CDR1 as MGHDK and CDR2 as SYGVNS. CDR3 bases: TGTGCCAGCAGTGCCCGGGGGACGGAGAACACTGAAGCTTTCTTT. Protein: CASSARGTENTEAFF.

This clone was recorded at least ten times. V and J are TRBV27 and TRBJ2-3, with 11 bases aligning to TRBD1. This CDR3 is 16 amino acids long. Per the germline V gene, CDR1 is MNHEY and CDR2 is SMNVEV (reference sequence). The V segment lost 7 bases and the J segment 2 bases; nucleotides outside the gene matches: 8. CDR3 sequence: CASTPDRGLYTDTQYF. In DNA form, the CDR3 reads TGTGCCAGCACCCCGGACAGGGGGCTCTACACAGATACGCAGTATTTT.

The V and J genes are TRBV20-1 and TRBJ2-5; no definite D call. The CDR3 extends over 10 amino acids. With 6 bases removed from V and 5 bases from J, the gap between germline ends came to 7 bases. Germline values: CDR1 DFQATT, CDR2 SNEGSKA (reference sequence). The CDR3 DNA is TGCAGTGCAAGACGGGAGACCCAGTACTTC. Encoded protein: CSARRETQYF.

CDR3 loop: CASSYTSGGFYNEQFF. The CDR3, as DNA: TGTGCCAGCAGTTACACTAGCGGGGGGTTCTACAATGAGCAGTTCTTC. V is TRBV6-5 and J is TRBJ2-1, with 12 bases matching TRBD2. The germline CDR1 and CDR2 sequences are MNHEY and SVGAGI. J gave up 3 bases and V 2 bases, and 2 bases lay outside the gene matches. The CDR3 loop spans 16 amino acids.

This chain uses TRBV28 with TRBJ1-2; D ambiguous. This CDR3 spans 12 amino acids. Trimming cost V 5 bases and J 8 bases, with 12 bases left between them. Germline CDR1 reads MDHEN; CDR2 reads SYDVKM. The DNA of the CDR3 is TGTGCCAGCAGTGCCTCTTTCGGGGGCTACACCTTC. Protein product: CASSASFGGYTF.

The rearrangement joins TRBV6-1 to TRBJ1-4; 7 nucleotides align to TRBD1. This CDR3 has 16 amino acids. The trim removed 3 bases at V and 5 bases at J, leaving 9 bases unmatched. CDR1 MNHNS and CDR2 SASEGT come from the germline V gene. The CDR3 protein is CASSDIQGPHNEKLFF. The CDR3 DNA follows: TGTGCCAGCAGTGATATACAGGGGCCACACAATGAAAAACTGTTTTTT.

The CDR3 DNA is TGCGCCAGCAGCCCCACCGCGACAGGCTCCTTTTCAGCTAACTATGGCTACACCTTC. Its translation is CASSPTATGSFSANYGYTF. This chain uses TRBV4-1 with TRBJ1-2, with a tentative D call TRBD1 (6 bases). Germline CDR1 and CDR2: MGHRA and YSYEKL. The CDR3 covers 19 residues. The V end lost 4 bases, the J end lost 0 bases, and 24 bases lay between the germline ends.

This sequence joins TRBV10-3 and TRBJ2-1; D possibly corresponds to TRBD2 (6 bases). CDR1 is ENHRY, CDR2 SYGVKD, per germline. This CDR3 spans 14 amino acids. V was trimmed by 2 bases and J by 10 bases, leaving 15 bases between them. The CDR3 DNA is TGTGCCATCAGTGAGGGGGACTTCATCTACGAGCAGTTCTTC. Translating it yields CAISEGDFIYEQFF.

This clone was seen only once. The chain joins TRBV2 to TRBJ1-2, with D maybe TRBD1 (5 bases). The CDR3 length is 13 residues. Germline V gene data show CDR1 as SNHLY and CDR2 as FYNNEI. Trimming removed 4 bases at V and 1 base at J, with 7 bases between. CDR3 sequence reads: CASSGQINYGYTF. The CDR3 DNA reads TGTGCCAGCAGTGGACAGATTAACTATGGCTACACCTTC.

The CDR3 spells CATSDPSLGLETQYF. The CDR3, as DNA: TGTGCCACCAGTGATCCCTCCTTGGGACTAGAGACCCAGTACTTC. This sequence joins TRBV24-1 and TRBJ2-5; perhaps TRBD2 as D (6 bases). The CDR3 contains 15 residues. Germline CDR1 and CDR2: KGHDR and SFDVKD. The ends were cut back, 3 bases at V and 4 bases at J, with 14 bases in the middle.

This clone was recorded once. The rearrangement uses TRBV10-3 and TRBJ1-4, with 8 bases that match TRBD1. This CDR3 is built from 15 residues. The trim removed 8 bases at V and 0 bases at J, leaving 5 bases unmatched. Per the germline V gene, CDR1 is ENHRY and CDR2 is SYGVKD. CDR3 residues: CAIGAGGPTNEKLFF. DNA of the CDR3: TGTGCCATCGGGGCAGGGGGCCCAACTAATGAAAAACTGTTTTTT.

The V call is TRBV15, the J call TRBJ1-6; D might be TRBD1 (5 bases). V lost 0 bases to trimming and J lost 5 bases, with 11 bases between them. The CDR3 runs 16 residues. CDR1 is LNHNV and CDR2 is YYDKDF in the germline V gene (reference sequence). DNA of the CDR3: TGTGCCACCAGCAGAGATCGGGGGGATGATAATTCACCCCTCCACTTT. Translating gives CATSRDRGDDNSPLHF.